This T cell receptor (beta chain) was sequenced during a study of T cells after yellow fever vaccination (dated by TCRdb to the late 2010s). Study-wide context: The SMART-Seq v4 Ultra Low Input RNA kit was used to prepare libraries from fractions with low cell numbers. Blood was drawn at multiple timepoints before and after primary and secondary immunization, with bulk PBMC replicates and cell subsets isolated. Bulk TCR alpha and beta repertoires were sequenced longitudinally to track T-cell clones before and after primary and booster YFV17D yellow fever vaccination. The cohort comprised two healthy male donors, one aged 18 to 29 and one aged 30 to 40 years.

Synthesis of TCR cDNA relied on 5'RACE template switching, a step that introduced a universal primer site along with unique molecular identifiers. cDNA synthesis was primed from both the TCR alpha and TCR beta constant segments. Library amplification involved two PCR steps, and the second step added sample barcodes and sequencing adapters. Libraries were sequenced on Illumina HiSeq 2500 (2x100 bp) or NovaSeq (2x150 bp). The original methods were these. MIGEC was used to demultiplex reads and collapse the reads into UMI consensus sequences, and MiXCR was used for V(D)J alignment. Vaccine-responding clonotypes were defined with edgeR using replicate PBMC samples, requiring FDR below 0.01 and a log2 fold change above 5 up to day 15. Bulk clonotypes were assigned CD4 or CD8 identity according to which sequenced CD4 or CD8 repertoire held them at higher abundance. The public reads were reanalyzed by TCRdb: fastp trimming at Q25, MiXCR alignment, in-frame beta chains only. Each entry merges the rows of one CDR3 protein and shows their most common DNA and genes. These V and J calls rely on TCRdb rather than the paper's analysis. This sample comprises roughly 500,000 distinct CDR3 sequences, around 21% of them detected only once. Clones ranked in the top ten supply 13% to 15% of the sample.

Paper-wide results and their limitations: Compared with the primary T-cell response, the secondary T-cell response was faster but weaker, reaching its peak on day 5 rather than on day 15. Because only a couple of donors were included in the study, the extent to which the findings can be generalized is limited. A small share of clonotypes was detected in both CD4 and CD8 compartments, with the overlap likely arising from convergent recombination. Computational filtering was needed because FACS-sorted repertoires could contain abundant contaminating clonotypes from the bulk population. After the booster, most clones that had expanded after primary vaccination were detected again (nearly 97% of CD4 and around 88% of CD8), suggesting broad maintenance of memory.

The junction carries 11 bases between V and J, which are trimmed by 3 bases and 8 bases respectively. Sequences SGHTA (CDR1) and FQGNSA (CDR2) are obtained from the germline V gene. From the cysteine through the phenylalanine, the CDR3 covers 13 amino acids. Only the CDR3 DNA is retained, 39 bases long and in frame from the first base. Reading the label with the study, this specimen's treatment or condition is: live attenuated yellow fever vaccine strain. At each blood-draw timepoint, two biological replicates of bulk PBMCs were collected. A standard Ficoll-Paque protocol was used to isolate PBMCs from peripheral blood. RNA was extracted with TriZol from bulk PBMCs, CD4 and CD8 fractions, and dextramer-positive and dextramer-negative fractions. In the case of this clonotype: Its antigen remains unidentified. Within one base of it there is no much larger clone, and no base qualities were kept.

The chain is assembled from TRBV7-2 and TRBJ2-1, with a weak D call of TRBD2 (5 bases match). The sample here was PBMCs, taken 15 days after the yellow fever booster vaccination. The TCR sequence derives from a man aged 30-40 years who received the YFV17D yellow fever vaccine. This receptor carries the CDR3 CASSFLGIDEQFF. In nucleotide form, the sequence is TGTGCCAGCAGCTTTCTCGGGATCGATGAGCAGTTCTTC.